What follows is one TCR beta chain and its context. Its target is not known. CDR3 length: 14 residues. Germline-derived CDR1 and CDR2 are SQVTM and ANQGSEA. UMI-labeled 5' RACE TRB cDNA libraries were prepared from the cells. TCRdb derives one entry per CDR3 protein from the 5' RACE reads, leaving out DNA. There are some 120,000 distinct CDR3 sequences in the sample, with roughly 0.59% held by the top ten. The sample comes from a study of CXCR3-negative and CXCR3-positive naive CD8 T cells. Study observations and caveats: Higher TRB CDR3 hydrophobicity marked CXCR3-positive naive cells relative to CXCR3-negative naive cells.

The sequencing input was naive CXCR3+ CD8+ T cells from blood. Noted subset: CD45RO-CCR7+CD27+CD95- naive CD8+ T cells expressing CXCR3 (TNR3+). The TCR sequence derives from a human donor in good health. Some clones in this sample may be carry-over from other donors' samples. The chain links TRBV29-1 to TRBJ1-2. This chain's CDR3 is CSAWDAIDNYGYTF.